These 11 T cell receptor beta chains came from one sample sequenced in a study of T cell responses to AZD1222 COVID-19 vaccine. TCRdb keeps only in-frame clones here, not all; method: immunoSEQ multiplex PCR. The sample has about 140,000 clones, around nine tenths seen once. The specimen comprised peripheral blood, sampled on day 0 of AZD1222 vaccination. Receptors were obtained from an adult in good health.

This clone was observed once. This CDR3 is CASSQPGQGLNEQFF. In DNA form, the CDR3 reads TGCGCCAGCAGTCAACCCGGACAGGGGCTGAATGAGCAGTTCTTC. The V call is TRBV23-1, the J call TRBJ2-1, with TRBD1 matching over 9 bases. TRBV23-1 is an ORF, with its function uncertain. This CDR3 region has 15 residues. The V and J ends lost 2 bases and 7 bases, in that order; junction bases with no gene match: 6.

V and J are TRBV7-3 and TRBJ1-2; D uncertain. Germline-derived CDR1 and CDR2 are SGHTA and FQGTGA. This CDR3 is built from 14 residues. V was pared by 4 bases and J by 4 bases, with 13 bases between. CDR3 DNA: TGTGCCAGCAGCTCCGGGCGTTTCGGCTATGGCTACACCTTC. Translated: CASSSGRFGYGYTF.

The chain carries TRBV3-1 (or the pseudogene TRBV3-2) and TRBJ2-7, with unresolved D. Germline CDR1 LGHDT, CDR2 YNNKEL (reference sequence). The V end was cut by 4 bases, the J end by 5 bases, with 15 bases between. The length of the CDR3 is 14 residues. In nucleotides, the CDR3 is TGTGCCAGCAGCCCCCGCCGACTCGCCGACGAGCAGTACTTC. Translation gives CASSPRRLADEQYF.

The CDR3 is CASSQQGAGYGYTF. CDR3 DNA: TGCGCCAGCAGTCAACAGGGGGCAGGCTATGGCTACACCTTC. This sequence joins TRBV5-1 and TRBJ1-2, with 9 bases identical to TRBD1. V was pared by 5 bases and J by 4 bases, with 6 bases of the junction left unmatched. CDR1 SGHRS and CDR2 YFSETQ come from the germline V gene. The CDR3 spans 14 residues.

V usage is TRBV5-5 and J usage is TRBJ2-7; D uncertain. This CDR3 has 14 amino acids. V was clipped by 4 bases and J by 2 bases, with 13 bases between them. The germline V gene has CDR1 SGHKS and CDR2 YYEKEE (reference sequence). The CDR3 sequence is CASSPLGRAYEQYF. CDR3 nucleotide sequence: TGTGCCAGCAGCCCCCTGGGTAGAGCCTACGAGCAGTACTTC.

J is TRBJ2-5 and V is TRBV9, with 9 bases fitting TRBD2. V trimming: 0 bases; J trimming: 5 bases; junction bases outside the gene matches: 5. Germline CDR1 SGDLS, CDR2 YYNGEE. The CDR3 sequence is 15 residues long. The CDR3 DNA reads as TGTGCCAGCAGCGTAGATAGCGGGAGAGGTGAGACCCAGTACTTC. Its protein is CASSVDSGRGETQYF.

The rearrangement joins TRBV5-1 to TRBJ2-7; the D call may be TRBD1 or TRBD2 (5 bases each). The CDR3 length is 14 residues. Trimming removed 0 bases from V and 5 bases from J, with 12 bases in between. The germline V gene has CDR1 SGHRS and CDR2 YFSETQ. DNA for the CDR3: TGCGCCAGCAGCTTGGACGGGGCCGGGAACGAGCAGTACTTC. Residues: CASSLDGAGNEQYF.

V and J are TRBV4-1 and TRBJ2-1; D is unclear. This CDR3 is 17 amino acids long. Germline values: CDR1 MGHRA, CDR2 YSYEKL. Trimming pared 0 bases from V and 1 base from J, leaving 13 bases between. The chain's CDR3 is CASSQDPTDVSYNEQFF. The CDR3 DNA follows: TGCGCCAGCAGCCAAGATCCGACCGATGTTTCCTACAATGAGCAGTTCTTC.

The gene calls are TRBV2 and TRBJ1-2; D might be TRBD1 (5 bases). This CDR3 has 16 residues. CDR1 is SNHLY, CDR2 FYNNEI, per germline. Deletions cut 4 bases from V and 7 bases from J, with 22 bases between. CDR3 loop: CASSGQRGWTEGGYTF. The CDR3 region has the DNA TGTGCCAGCAGTGGTCAAAGGGGCTGGACTGAGGGTGGCTACACCTTC.

This clone was recorded once. The genes are TRBV4-1 and TRBJ1-3; no firm D call. The CDR3 has 15 amino acids. V dropped 2 bases and J dropped 0 bases, with 8 bases sitting between them. Germline V CDR1 and CDR2: MGHRA, YSYEKL. In nucleotides, the CDR3 is TGCGCCAGCAGCCAACCCCTTAGCTCTGGAAACACCATATATTTT. Translation gives CASSQPLSSGNTIYF.

The chain couples TRBV2 to TRBJ2-7, with D hard to call. Trimming shortened V by 0 bases and J by 2 bases, and 8 bases separated the two germline ends. Germline V gene sequence: CDR1 SNHLY, CDR2 FYNNEI. This CDR3 region has 14 residues. The CDR3 sequence is CASSEARLTYEQYF. In nucleotides, the CDR3 is TGTGCCAGCAGTGAAGCCCGCTTGACCTACGAGCAGTACTTC.